This T cell receptor (beta chain) was recorded in a study of CD8 T cells in ankylosing spondylitis. The CDR3 loop spans 17 amino acids. The trim removed 5 bases at V and 4 bases at J, leaving 8 bases unmatched. Per the germline V gene, CDR1 is SEHNR and CDR2 is FQNEAQ (reference sequence). The sample holds a few counts of this clonotype. What it binds is not known. General study results and limits: Typical of ankylosing spondylitis blood, it appeared, was a TCR beta motif of several highly homologous variants.

TCRdb re-analysed the 5' RACE reads in MiXCR, keeping a single row per CDR3 protein. The sample yields fewer than 650,000 distinct CDR3 sequences, roughly 13% seen once. The V and J genes are TRBV7-9 and TRBJ2-1, with 13 bases fitting TRBD2. Sequenced input: blood, either unsorted or a sorted T cell fraction (not recorded which). The TCR originated in a male donor with ankylosing spondylitis. This CDR3 reads CASSPRGTSGIYNEQFF. CDR3 nucleotide sequence: TGTGCCAGCAGCCCGCGAGGGACTAGCGGGATTTACAATGAGCAGTTCTTC.